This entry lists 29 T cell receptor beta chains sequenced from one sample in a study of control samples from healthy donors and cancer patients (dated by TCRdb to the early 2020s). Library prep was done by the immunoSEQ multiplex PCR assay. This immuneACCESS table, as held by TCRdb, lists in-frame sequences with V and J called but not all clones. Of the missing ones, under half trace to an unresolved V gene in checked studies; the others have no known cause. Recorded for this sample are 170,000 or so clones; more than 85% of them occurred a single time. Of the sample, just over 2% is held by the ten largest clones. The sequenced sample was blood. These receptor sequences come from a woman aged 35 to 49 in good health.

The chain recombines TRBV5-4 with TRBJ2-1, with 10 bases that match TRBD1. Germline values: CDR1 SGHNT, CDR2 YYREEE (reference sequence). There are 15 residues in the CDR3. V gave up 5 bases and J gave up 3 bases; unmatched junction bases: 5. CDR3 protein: CASSSGQGIYNEQFF. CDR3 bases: TGTGCCAGCAGTTCGGGACAGGGGATCTACAATGAGCAGTTCTTC.

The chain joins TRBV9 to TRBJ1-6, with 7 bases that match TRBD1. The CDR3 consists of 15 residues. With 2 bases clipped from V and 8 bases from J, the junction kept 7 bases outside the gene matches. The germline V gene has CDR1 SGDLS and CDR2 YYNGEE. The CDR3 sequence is CASSVHQGEHSPLHF. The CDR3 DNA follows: TGTGCCAGCAGCGTCCATCAGGGGGAGCATTCACCCCTCCACTTT.

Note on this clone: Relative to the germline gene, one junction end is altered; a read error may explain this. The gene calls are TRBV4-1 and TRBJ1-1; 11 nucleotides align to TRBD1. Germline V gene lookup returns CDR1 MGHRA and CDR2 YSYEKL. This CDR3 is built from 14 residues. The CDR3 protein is CVSSQGTGGTEAFF. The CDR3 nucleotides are TGCGTCAGCAGCCAAGGGACAGGGGGCACTGAAGCTTTCTTT.

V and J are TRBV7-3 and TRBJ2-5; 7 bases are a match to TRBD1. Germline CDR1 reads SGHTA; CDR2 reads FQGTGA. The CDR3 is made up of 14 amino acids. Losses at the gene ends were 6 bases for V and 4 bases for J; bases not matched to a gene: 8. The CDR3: CASSLDGTAETQYF. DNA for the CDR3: TGTGCCAGCAGTTTAGATGGGACAGCAGAGACCCAGTACTTC. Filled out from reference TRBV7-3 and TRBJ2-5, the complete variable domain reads GAGVSQTPSNKVTEKGKYVELRCDPISGHTALYWYRQSLGQGPEFLIYFQGTGAADDSGLPNDRFFAVRPEGSVSTLKIQRTERGDSAVYLCASSLDGTAETQYFGPGTRLLVL.

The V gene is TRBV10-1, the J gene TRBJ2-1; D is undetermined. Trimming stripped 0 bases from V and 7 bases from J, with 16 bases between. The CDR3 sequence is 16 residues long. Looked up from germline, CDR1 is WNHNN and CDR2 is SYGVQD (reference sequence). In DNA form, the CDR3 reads TGCGCCAGCAGTGAGTCCCTCTTCGATGGCCGGAATGAGCAGTTCTTC. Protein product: CASSESLFDGRNEQFF.

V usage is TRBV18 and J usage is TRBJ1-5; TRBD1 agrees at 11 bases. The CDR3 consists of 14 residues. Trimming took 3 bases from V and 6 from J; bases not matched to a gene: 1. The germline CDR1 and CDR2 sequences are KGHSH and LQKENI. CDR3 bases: TGTGCCAGCTCACCTGGGACAGGGGGTCAGCCCCAGCATTTT. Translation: CASSPGTGGQPQHF.

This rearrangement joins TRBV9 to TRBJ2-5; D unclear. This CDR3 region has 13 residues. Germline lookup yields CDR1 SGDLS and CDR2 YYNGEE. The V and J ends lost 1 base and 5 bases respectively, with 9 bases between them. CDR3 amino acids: CASSVRMGETQYF. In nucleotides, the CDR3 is TGTGCCAGCAGCGTACGAATGGGGGAGACCCAGTACTTC.

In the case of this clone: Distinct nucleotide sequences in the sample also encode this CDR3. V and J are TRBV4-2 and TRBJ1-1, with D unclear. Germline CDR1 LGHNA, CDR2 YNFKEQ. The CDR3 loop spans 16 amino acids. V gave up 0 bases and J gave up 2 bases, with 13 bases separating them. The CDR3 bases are TGTGCCAGCAGCCAAGAGATTGGACGGCCTAACACTGAAGCTTTCTTT. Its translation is CASSQEIGRPNTEAFF.

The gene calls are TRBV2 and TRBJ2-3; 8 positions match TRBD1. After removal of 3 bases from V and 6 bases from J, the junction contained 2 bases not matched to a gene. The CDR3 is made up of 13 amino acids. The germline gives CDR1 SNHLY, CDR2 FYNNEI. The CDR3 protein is CASSDRGRDTQYF. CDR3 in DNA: TGTGCCAGCAGTGACAGGGGGCGGGATACGCAGTATTTT.

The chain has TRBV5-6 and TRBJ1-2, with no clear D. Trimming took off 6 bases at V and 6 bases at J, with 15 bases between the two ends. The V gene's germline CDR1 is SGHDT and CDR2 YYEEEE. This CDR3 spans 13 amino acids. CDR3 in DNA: TGTGCCAGCACATACCAGCGGTGGGATGGCTACACCTTC. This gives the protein CASTYQRWDGYTF.

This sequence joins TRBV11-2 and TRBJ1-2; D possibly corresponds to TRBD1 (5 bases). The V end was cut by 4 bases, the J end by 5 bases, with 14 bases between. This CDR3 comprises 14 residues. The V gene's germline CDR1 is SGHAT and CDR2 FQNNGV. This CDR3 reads CASSSGSVGYGYTF. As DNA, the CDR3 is TGTGCCAGCAGCTCAGGGAGCGTGGGTTATGGCTACACCTTC.

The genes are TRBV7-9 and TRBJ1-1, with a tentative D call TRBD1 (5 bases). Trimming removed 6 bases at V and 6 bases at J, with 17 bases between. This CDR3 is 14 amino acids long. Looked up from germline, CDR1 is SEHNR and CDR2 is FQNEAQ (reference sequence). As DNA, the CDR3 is TGTGCCAGCAGACCACGGGACTTGGGCCCTGAAGCTTTCTTT. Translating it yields CASRPRDLGPEAFF.

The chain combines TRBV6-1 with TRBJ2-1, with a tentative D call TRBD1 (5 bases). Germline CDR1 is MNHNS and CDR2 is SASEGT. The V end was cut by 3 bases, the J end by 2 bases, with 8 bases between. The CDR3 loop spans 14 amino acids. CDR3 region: CASSDRAAYNEQFF. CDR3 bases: TGTGCCAGCAGTGACAGGGCCGCCTACAATGAGCAGTTCTTC.

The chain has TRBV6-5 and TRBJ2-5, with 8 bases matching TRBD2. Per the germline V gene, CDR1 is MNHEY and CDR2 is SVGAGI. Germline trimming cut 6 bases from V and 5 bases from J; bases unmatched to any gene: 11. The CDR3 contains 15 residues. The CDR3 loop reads CASRTLRGGRETQYF. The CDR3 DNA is TGTGCCAGCAGGACATTACGGGGGGGCCGGGAGACCCAGTACTTC.

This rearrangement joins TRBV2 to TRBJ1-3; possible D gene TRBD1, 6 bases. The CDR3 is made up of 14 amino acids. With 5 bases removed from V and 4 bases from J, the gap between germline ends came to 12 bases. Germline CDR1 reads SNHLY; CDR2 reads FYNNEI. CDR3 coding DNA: TGTGCCAGCAGTAAAGAGGGGGTCGGAAACACCATATATTTT. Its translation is CASSKEGVGNTIYF.

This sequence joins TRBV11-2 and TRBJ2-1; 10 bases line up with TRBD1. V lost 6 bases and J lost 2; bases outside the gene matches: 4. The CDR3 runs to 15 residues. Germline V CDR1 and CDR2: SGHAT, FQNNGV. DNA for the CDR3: TGTGCCAGCAGTTCCGGGACAGGGGCCTACAATGAGCAGTTCTTC. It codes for CASSSGTGAYNEQFF.

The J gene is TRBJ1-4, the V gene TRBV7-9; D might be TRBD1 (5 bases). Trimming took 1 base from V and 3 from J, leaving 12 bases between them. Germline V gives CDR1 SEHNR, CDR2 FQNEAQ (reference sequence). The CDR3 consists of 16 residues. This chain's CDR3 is CASSLDLGGPNEKLFF. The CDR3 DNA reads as TGTGCCAGCAGCTTAGATCTCGGGGGTCCTAATGAAAAACTGTTTTTT.

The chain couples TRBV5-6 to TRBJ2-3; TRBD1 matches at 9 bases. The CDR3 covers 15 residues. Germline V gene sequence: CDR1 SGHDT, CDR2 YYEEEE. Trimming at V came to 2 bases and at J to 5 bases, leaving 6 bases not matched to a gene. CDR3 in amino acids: CASSLMTGGRDTQYF. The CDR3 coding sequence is TGTGCCAGCAGCTTAATGACAGGGGGAAGAGATACGCAGTATTTT.

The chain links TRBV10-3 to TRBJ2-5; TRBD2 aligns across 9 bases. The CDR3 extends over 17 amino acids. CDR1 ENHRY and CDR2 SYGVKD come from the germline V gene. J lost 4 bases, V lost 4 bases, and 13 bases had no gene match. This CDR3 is CAISGGRERGARETQYF. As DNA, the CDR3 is TGTGCCATCAGTGGGGGAAGAGAGCGGGGGGCACGAGAGACCCAGTACTTC.

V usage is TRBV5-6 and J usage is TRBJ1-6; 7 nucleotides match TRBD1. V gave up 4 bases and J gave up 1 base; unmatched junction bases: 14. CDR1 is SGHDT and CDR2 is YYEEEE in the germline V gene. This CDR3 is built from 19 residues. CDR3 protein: CASSLLGAGGYSYNSPLHF. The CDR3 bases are TGTGCCAGCAGCCTATTGGGGGCAGGGGGTTATTCCTATAATTCACCCCTCCACTTT. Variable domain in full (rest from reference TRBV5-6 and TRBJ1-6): DAGVTQSPTHLIKTRGQQVTLRCSPKSGHDTVSWYQQALGQGPQFIFQYYEEEERQRGNFPDRFSGHQFPNYSSELNVNALLLGDSALYLCASSLLGAGGYSYNSPLHFGNGTRLTVT.

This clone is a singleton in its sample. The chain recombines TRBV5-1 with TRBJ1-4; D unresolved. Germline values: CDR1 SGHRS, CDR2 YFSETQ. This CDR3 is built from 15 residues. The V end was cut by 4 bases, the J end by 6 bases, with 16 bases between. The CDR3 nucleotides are TGCGCCAGCAGCCCCTTCGGGGATACGGATGAAAAACTGTTTTTT. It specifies CASSPFGDTDEKLFF.

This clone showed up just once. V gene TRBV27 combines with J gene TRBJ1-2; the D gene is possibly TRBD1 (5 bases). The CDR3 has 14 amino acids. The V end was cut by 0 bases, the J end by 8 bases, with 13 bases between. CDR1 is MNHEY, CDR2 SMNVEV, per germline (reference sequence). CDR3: CASSLSVRVWGYTF. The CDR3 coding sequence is TGTGCCAGCAGTTTATCGGTCAGGGTCTGGGGCTACACCTTC.

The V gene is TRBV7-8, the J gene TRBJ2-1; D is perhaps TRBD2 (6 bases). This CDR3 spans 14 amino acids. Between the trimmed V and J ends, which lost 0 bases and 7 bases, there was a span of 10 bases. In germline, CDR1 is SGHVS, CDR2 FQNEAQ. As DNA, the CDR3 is TGTGCCAGCAGCTTAGCGGGAGGTCGGAATGAGCAGTTCTTC. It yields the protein CASSLAGGRNEQFF.

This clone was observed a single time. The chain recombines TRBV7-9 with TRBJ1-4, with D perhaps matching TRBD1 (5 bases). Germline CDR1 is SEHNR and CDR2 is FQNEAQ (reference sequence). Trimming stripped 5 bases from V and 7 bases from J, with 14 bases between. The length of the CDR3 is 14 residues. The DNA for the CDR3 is TGTGCCAGCAGCGTTACCGGGGCGCCTGAAAAACTGTTTTTT. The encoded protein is CASSVTGAPEKLFF.

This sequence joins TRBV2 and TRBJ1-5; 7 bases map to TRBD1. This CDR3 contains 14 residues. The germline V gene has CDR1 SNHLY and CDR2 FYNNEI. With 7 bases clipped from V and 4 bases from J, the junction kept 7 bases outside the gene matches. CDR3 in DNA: TGTGCCAGCAACCAGGGGGGCAATAATCAGCCCCAGCATTTT. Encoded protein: CASNQGGNNQPQHF. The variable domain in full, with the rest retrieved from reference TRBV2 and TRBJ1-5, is EPEVTQTPSHQVTQMGQEVILRCVPISNHLYFYWYRQILGQKVEFLVSFYNNEISEKSEIFDDQFSVERPDGSNFTLKIRSTKLEDSAMYFCASNQGGNNQPQHFGDGTRLSIL.

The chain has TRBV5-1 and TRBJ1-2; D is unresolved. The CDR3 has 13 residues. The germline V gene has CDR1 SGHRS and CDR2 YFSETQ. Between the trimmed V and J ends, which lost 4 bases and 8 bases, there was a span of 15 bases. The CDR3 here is CASSPENVGGYTF. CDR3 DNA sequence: TGCGCCAGCAGCCCAGAAAACGTCGGCGGCTACACCTTC.

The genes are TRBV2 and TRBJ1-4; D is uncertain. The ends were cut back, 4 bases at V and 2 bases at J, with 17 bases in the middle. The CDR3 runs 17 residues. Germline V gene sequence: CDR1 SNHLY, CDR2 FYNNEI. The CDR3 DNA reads TGTGCCAGCAGTGCGCGAACCGCTCGTGGGACTAATGAAAAACTGTTTTTT. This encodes CASSARTARGTNEKLFF.

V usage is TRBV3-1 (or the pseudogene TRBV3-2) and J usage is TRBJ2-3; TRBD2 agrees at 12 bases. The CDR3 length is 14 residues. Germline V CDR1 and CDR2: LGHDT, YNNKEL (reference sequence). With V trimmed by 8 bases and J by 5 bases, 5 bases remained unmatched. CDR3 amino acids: CASRLAGEIDTQYF. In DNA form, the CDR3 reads TGTGCCAGCCGACTAGCGGGGGAGATAGATACGCAGTATTTT.

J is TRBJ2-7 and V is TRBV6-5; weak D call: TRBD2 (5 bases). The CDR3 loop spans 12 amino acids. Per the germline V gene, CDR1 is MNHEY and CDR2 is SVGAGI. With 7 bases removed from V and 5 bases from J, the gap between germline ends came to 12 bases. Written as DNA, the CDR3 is TGTGCCAGCAAATCGGGGATTGACGAGCAGTACTTC. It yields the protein CASKSGIDEQYF.